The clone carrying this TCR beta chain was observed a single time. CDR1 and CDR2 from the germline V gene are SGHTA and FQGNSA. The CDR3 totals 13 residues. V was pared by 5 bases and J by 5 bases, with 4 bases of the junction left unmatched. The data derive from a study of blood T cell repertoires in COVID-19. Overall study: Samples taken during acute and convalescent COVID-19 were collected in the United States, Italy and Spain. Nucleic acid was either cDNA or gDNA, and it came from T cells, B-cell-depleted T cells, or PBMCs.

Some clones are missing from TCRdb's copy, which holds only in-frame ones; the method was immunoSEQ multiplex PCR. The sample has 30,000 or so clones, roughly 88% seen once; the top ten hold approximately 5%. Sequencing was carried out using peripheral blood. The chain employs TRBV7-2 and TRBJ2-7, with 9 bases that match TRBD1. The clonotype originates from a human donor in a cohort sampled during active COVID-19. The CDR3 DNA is TGTGCCAGCAGCATGGACAGGGGTGACGAGCAGTACTTC. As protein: CASSMDRGDEQYF. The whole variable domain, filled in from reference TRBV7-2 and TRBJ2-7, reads GAGVSQSPSNKVTEKGKDVELRCDPISGHTALYWYRQSLGQGLEFLIYFQGNSAPDKSGLPSDRFSAERTGGSVSTLTIQRTQQEDSAVYLCASSMDRGDEQYFGPGTRLTVT.